This T cell receptor beta chain was captured by sequencing in a study of blood T cell repertoires in COVID-19. Looking at the study overall: The United States, Italy and Spain supplied acute and convalescent COVID-19 samples. PBMCs, B-cell-depleted T cells, or T cells provided the cDNA or gDNA that made up the material.

In the source study's methods: Amplification of reference gene primers was used by the study to estimate nucleated cell counts. TCRdb's copy holds only in-frame clones and misses some; the assay was immunoSEQ multiplex PCR. That table is the source of V, J and clone size, and D and trimming were worked out from the DNA. Of about 250,000 clones in the sample, approximately 90% are singletons; the top ten hold 5% to 6.5%. The V segment lost 6 bases and the J segment 1 base; nucleotides outside the gene matches: 10. The CDR3 has 18 amino acids. The germline CDR1 and CDR2 sequences are SEHNR and FQNEAQ (reference sequence). Patients in Seattle were enrolled during active infection, then followed longitudinally.

Sequenced material: peripheral blood. This clonotype originated in a woman aged 25 to 39 with COVID-19, enrolled during active disease. This chain connects TRBV7-9 to TRBJ2-2, with 11 bases lining up with TRBD2. DNA for the CDR3: TGTGCCAGCAGGAAGACTAGCGGGGACTTTATGAACACCGGGGAGCTGTTTTTT. Residues: CASRKTSGDFMNTGELFF.